The entry that follows covers one T cell receptor (beta chain) sequence. Profiling relied on immunoSEQ multiplex PCR, and the TCRdb table lists in-frame clones only, not all of them. This sample has tens of thousands of clones, with around 85% found just once. This sample is part of a study of T cells in tumors after PD-1 blockade. Study background: Prior checkpoint blockade, systemic immunosuppressant use, or anti-cancer therapy within 4 weeks excluded patients. Blood samples averaged around 100,000 templates (range about 21,000-257,772) and over 35,000 unique clonotypes.

The V end lost 8 bases, the J end lost 1 base, and 14 bases lay between the germline ends. Germline CDR1 is SNHLY and CDR2 is FYNNEI. The CDR3 runs 15 residues. The sample was PBMCs, taken before anti-PD-1 therapy. The V gene is TRBV2, the J gene TRBJ2-2; tentatively, D is TRBD2 (5 bases). This sequence was found in a human donor with advanced basal cell or squamous cell carcinoma (not recorded which). CDR3 bases: TGTGCCAGCTCGAGAGGCGGACTGAACACCGGGGAGCTGTTTTTT. It encodes CASSRGGLNTGELFF.